This section outlines one T cell receptor beta chain sequence together with its context. This entry comes from a study of blood T cell repertoires in COVID-19. Study background: Sample material is recorded as cDNA or gDNA derived from T cells, B-cell-depleted T cells, or PBMCs.

The repertoire was sequenced with immunoSEQ multiplex PCR; TCRdb's copy has only in-frame clones and lacks some. This sample has fewer than 35,000 clones, with 80% to 90% found just once. Germline assignment: CDR1 MDHEN and CDR2 SYDVKM. Trimming pared 6 bases from V and 7 bases from J, leaving 12 bases between. The CDR3 has 12 amino acids. This chain links TRBV28 with TRBJ1-1; no reliable D call. This TCR was sampled from a woman aged 45-60 years with active COVID-19. Sequences were obtained from peripheral blood. The CDR3 nucleotides are TGTGCCAGCAGCGTCCGGTCGCATGAAGCTTTCTTT. This gives the protein CASSVRSHEAFF.